Following are 29 T cell receptor beta chains from one sample sequenced in a study of blood T cell repertoires in COVID-19. Assay: immunoSEQ multiplex PCR; the TCRdb copy retains only in-frame clones and omits some. The sample lists 65,000 to 70,000 clones, approximately 83% occurring once. What was sequenced was peripheral blood. Receptor source: a man aged 80 or over with acute or convalescent COVID-19.

The gene calls are TRBV6-5 and TRBJ1-1; D is unclear. The CDR3 consists of 13 residues. CDR1 and CDR2 from the germline V gene are MNHEY and SVGAGI. The ends were cut back, 7 bases at V and 0 bases at J, with 9 bases in the middle. The CDR3: CASIYSMNTEAFF. DNA of the CDR3: TGTGCCAGCATTTATTCTATGAACACTGAAGCTTTCTTT.

V gene TRBV7-9 combines with J gene TRBJ2-7, with 11 nucleotides matching TRBD1. J lost 7 bases, V lost 5 bases, and 4 bases had no gene match. Per germline, CDR1 SEHNR and CDR2 FQNEAQ (reference sequence). This CDR3 is built from 13 residues. CDR3 sequence reads: CASSRTGGVEQYF. In DNA, the CDR3 is TGTGCCAGCAGCCGGACAGGGGGCGTTGAGCAGTACTTC.

The rearrangement links TRBV12-3 or TRBV12-4 to TRBJ2-1; the D is unclear. The CDR3 loop spans 13 amino acids. V lost 1 base and J lost 6, with 7 bases in between. CDR3 amino acids: CASSLGTTNEQFF. The CDR3, as DNA: TGTGCCAGCAGTTTAGGAACTACCAATGAGCAGTTCTTC.

This chain joins TRBV27 and TRBJ1-2; 7 positions agree with TRBD1. Unmatched junction bases numbered 10, after V lost 5 bases and J lost 4 bases. The CDR3 spans 15 residues. Germline CDR1 reads MNHEY; CDR2 reads SMNVEV (reference sequence). CDR3 nucleotides: TGTGCCAGCAGTCCCTGGGACAGTCAATTCTATGGCTACACCTTC. Its protein product is CASSPWDSQFYGYTF.

This sequence joins TRBV4-3 and TRBJ2-4; 11 nucleotides match TRBD2. The CDR3 covers 17 residues. Germline V gives CDR1 LGHNA, CDR2 YSLEER. V lost 1 base and J lost 6; bases outside the gene matches: 8. The CDR3 region is CASSQATSGDSRNIQYF. The CDR3, as DNA: TGCGCCAGCAGCCAAGCGACTAGCGGGGATTCGCGAAACATTCAGTACTTC.

The chain carries TRBV7-2 and TRBJ2-3; TRBD2 is a possible D gene (6 bases). The V end was cut by 6 bases, the J end by 0 bases, with 10 bases between. Germline CDR1 is SGHTA and CDR2 is FQGNSA. The CDR3 totals 14 residues. CDR3 nucleotides: TGTGCCAGCAGTCCGGGACTCAGCACAGATACGCAGTATTTT. As protein: CASSPGLSTDTQYF. Using reference TRBV7-2 and TRBJ2-3 for the parts outside the CDR3, the full variable domain is GAGVSQSPSNKVTEKGKDVELRCDPISGHTALYWYRQSLGQGLEFLIYFQGNSAPDKSGLPSDRFSAERTGGSVSTLTIQRTQQEDSAVYLCASSPGLSTDTQYFGPGTRLTVL.

The chain couples TRBV9 to TRBJ1-3, with D hard to call. Germline V gene sequence: CDR1 SGDLS, CDR2 YYNGEE. V lost 0 bases, J lost 2 bases, and 6 bases lay in between. The CDR3 spans 14 residues. CDR3 sequence (DNA): TGTGCCAGCAGCGTAGCTCCAGCTGGAAACACCATATATTTT. Protein sequence: CASSVAPAGNTIYF.

The chain carries TRBV27 and TRBJ2-6; 9 bases agree with TRBD2. Germline V CDR1 and CDR2: MNHEY, SMNVEV (reference sequence). There are 23 residues in the CDR3. V shed 3 bases, J shed 0 bases, and the junction held 21 bases outside the gene matches. The CDR3 region has the DNA TGTGCCAGCAGTTTCGAAGGGCCAGCAGTTTATGCGGGGGGGTACTCTGGGGCCAACGTCCTGACTTTC. It codes for CASSFEGPAVYAGGYSGANVLTF.

The sample holds a few counts of this clone. The V gene is TRBV28, the J gene TRBJ1-4; 7 positions match TRBD1. Trimming removed 3 bases from V and 4 bases from J; junction bases left unmatched: 2. Germline assignment: CDR1 MDHEN and CDR2 SYDVKM. This CDR3 has 14 residues. The chain's CDR3 is CASSLPGGNEKLFF. CDR3 in DNA: TGTGCCAGCAGTTTGCCAGGGGGTAATGAAAAACTGTTTTTT.

This chain joins TRBV12-3 or TRBV12-4 and TRBJ1-1; TRBD1 is a possible D gene (6 bases). V was cut by 6 bases and J by 1 base, with 9 bases left in between. The CDR3 runs to 13 residues. The CDR3 sequence is CASRSQGNTEAFF. The CDR3 bases are TGTGCCAGCAGGTCACAGGGGAACACTGAAGCTTTCTTT.

This sequence joins TRBV19 and TRBJ2-3, with D possibly being TRBD2 (5 bases). There are 16 residues in the CDR3. Germline CDR1 is LNHDA and CDR2 is SQIVND (reference sequence). Trimming cost V 0 bases and J 3 bases, with 13 bases left between them. DNA of the CDR3: TGTGCCAGTAGTATAGATGAGGGATTGGGGACAGATACGCAGTATTTT. Its protein product is CASSIDEGLGTDTQYF.

The rearrangement links TRBV5-4 to TRBJ1-2; a possible D gene is TRBD1 (5 bases). The ends were cut back, 4 bases at V and 4 bases at J, with 20 bases in the middle. The CDR3 extends over 16 amino acids. Germline values: CDR1 SGHNT, CDR2 YYREEE (reference sequence). This CDR3 reads CASSPKGTGETYGYTF. CDR3 coding DNA: TGTGCCAGCAGCCCTAAAGGGACGGGAGAAACCTATGGCTACACCTTC. Supplemented by reference TRBV5-4 and TRBJ1-2, the full variable domain reads ETGVTQSPTHLIKTRGQQVTLRCSSQSGHNTVSWYQQALGQGPQFIFQYYREEENGRGNFPPRFSGLQFPNYSSELNVNALELDDSALYLCASSPKGTGETYGYTFGSGTRLTVV.

The rearrangement uses TRBV3-1 (or the pseudogene TRBV3-2) and TRBJ2-1, with 9 bases lining up with TRBD2. This CDR3 is built from 15 residues. The V gene end was trimmed by 3 bases and the J gene end by 5 bases; junction bases not matched to a gene: 5. The germline V gene encodes CDR1 LGHDT and CDR2 YNNKEL (reference sequence). CDR3 DNA sequence: TGTGCCAGCAGCCACAGACTAGCGGAGAACAATGAGCAGTTCTTC. Translated, it gives CASSHRLAENNEQFF.

This clone was observed a few times. The chain is built from TRBV9 and TRBJ1-1, with 8 bases identical to TRBD1. Trimming removed 4 bases from V and 2 bases from J; junction bases left unmatched: 7. CDR3 length: 15 amino acids. Germline CDR1 reads SGDLS; CDR2 reads YYNGEE. CDR3 DNA sequence: TGTGCCAGCAGCCTATGGACAGGGATTAACACTGAAGCTTTCTTT. Translated, it gives CASSLWTGINTEAFF.

The J gene is TRBJ2-3, the V gene TRBV27; 8 nucleotides agree with TRBD2. V was clipped by 3 bases and J by 7 bases; unmatched bases: 6. CDR1 MNHEY and CDR2 SMNVEV come from the germline V gene (reference sequence). The CDR3 has 14 residues. The CDR3 nucleotides read TGTGCCAGCAGTTTCGGGGGGGCGCTGAATACGCAGTATTTT. Its protein product is CASSFGGALNTQYF.

The V and J genes are TRBV28 and TRBJ2-7; D is possibly TRBD2 (6 bases). V lost 3 bases, J lost 3 bases, and 15 bases lay in between. This CDR3 comprises 15 residues. Germline CDR1 reads MDHEN; CDR2 reads SYDVKM. CDR3 sequence reads: CASSFGGESDYEQYF. DNA for the CDR3: TGTGCCAGCAGTTTTGGCGGGGAAAGCGACTACGAGCAGTACTTC.

Only a few counts were recorded for this clone. This chain links TRBV9 with TRBJ1-1; D might be TRBD1 (6 bases). Germline assignment: CDR1 SGDLS and CDR2 YYNGEE. Trimming took off 3 bases at V and 1 base at J, with 10 bases between the two ends. The CDR3 runs to 14 residues. CDR3 sequence: CASSGDTSNTEAFF. CDR3 nucleotides: TGTGCCAGCAGCGGGGACACCTCGAACACTGAAGCTTTCTTT.

This sequence joins TRBV10-3 and TRBJ2-7, with TRBD2 identical over 9 bases. Looked up from germline, CDR1 is ENHRY and CDR2 is SYGVKD. With V trimmed by 8 bases and J by 2 bases, 28 bases remained unmatched. The CDR3 length is 21 residues. DNA for the CDR3: TGTGCCATCCGGGGCCTGGGCTGGGGGATGGGGTTAGCGGGGGAGACCTACGAGCAGTACTTC. Translating gives CAIRGLGWGMGLAGETYEQYF.

This sequence joins TRBV29-1 and TRBJ2-7; maybe TRBD2 (6 bases). CDR3 length: 14 amino acids. V was pared by 4 bases and J by 0 bases, with 13 bases between. Per germline, CDR1 SQVTM and CDR2 ANQGSEA. The CDR3 bases are TGCAGCGTTGGCGACGGGGGAGGCTCCTACGAGCAGTACTTC. This codes for CSVGDGGGSYEQYF.

This clone is a singleton in its sample. For the CDR3, the DNA is TGTGCCTGGACCCTTAGCGGGGGCGGGGCCAACGTCCTGACTTTC. Its protein product is CAWTLSGGGANVLTF. The rearrangement joins TRBV30 to TRBJ2-6, with 9 nucleotides matching TRBD2. The CDR3 is made up of 15 amino acids. The trim removed 4 bases at V and 4 bases at J, leaving 5 bases unmatched. Per the germline V gene, CDR1 is GTSNPN and CDR2 is SVGIG (reference sequence).

The chain uses TRBV19 and TRBJ2-7; possibly TRBD2 for D (5 bases). Germline V gives CDR1 LNHDA, CDR2 SQIVND (reference sequence). The CDR3 is 14 amino acids. Trimming cost V 8 bases and J 2 bases, with 16 bases left between them. CDR3 sequence: CASEGRVPPYEQYF. In nucleotides, the CDR3 is TGTGCCAGTGAGGGCCGGGTCCCACCCTACGAGCAGTACTTC.

V gene TRBV11-3 combines with J gene TRBJ1-2; D gene unclear. CDR3 size: 12 residues. Germline V gene lookup returns CDR1 SGHNT and CDR2 YENEEA. Trimming cost V 3 bases and J 8 bases, with 10 bases left between them. The CDR3 here is CASSLYGSGYTF. CDR3 DNA: TGTGCCAGCAGCTTGTACGGGAGCGGCTACACCTTC.

The CDR3 here is CAWKGVGWTQYF. CDR3 sequence (DNA): TGTGCCTGGAAAGGCGTCGGGTGGACGCAGTATTTT. The chain recombines TRBV30 with TRBJ2-3; D is unclear. The germline V and J ends were trimmed by 4 bases and 9 bases, with 14 bases remaining between them. CDR1 is GTSNPN and CDR2 is SVGIG in the germline V gene (reference sequence). The CDR3 covers 12 residues. Complete variable domain (other parts from reference TRBV30 and TRBJ2-3): SQTIHQWPATLVQPVGSPLSLECTVEGTSNPNLYWYRQAAGRGLQLLFYSVGIGQISSEVPQNLSASRPQDRQFILSSKKLLLSDSGFYLCAWKGVGWTQYFGPGTRLTVL.

V is TRBV13 and J is TRBJ2-3; no clear D. CDR1 and CDR2 from the germline V gene are PRHDT and FYEKMQ (reference sequence). V was pared by 0 bases and J by 1 base, with 8 bases between. CDR3 length: 15 residues. CDR3 in amino acids: CASSLGAVRTDTQYF. The CDR3 nucleotides read TGTGCCAGCAGCTTAGGAGCTGTCCGCACAGATACGCAGTATTTT. Complete variable domain (other parts from reference TRBV13 and TRBJ2-3): AAGVIQSPRHLIKEKRETATLKCYPIPRHDTVYWYQQGPGQDPQFLISFYEKMQSDKGSIPDRFSAQQFSDYHSELNMSSLELGDSALYFCASSLGAVRTDTQYFGPGTRLTVL.

The count of this clone is one. J is TRBJ2-3 and V is TRBV24-1; D is perhaps TRBD2 (5 bases). The V end lost 5 bases, the J end lost 0 bases, and 8 bases lay between the germline ends. Germline CDR1 KGHDR, CDR2 SFDVKD. The CDR3 is made up of 14 amino acids. CDR3 DNA: TGTGCCACCAGTGTCGCTAGCAGCACAGATACGCAGTATTTT. Encoded protein: CATSVASSTDTQYF.

The rearrangement uses TRBV6-5 and TRBJ1-5; 9 positions agree with TRBD1. Germline V gene lookup returns CDR1 MNHEY and CDR2 SVGAGI. After removal of 7 bases from V and 3 bases from J, the junction contained 7 bases not matched to a gene. This CDR3 has 15 residues. DNA for the CDR3: TGTGCCAGCAAAGAGGGACAGGGAAACAATCAGCCCCAGCATTTT. It translates to CASKEGQGNNQPQHF.

For this clone: Other nucleotide sequences from this sample produce the same CDR3. This rearrangement joins TRBV19 to TRBJ1-2; 10 nucleotides match TRBD1. The V and J ends lost 1 base and 2 bases, in that order; junction bases with no gene match: 4. Germline CDR1 LNHDA, CDR2 SQIVND (reference sequence). The CDR3 covers 16 residues. CDR3 region: CASSIGPGQGNYGYTF. The CDR3 DNA reads as TGTGCCAGTAGTATAGGGCCGGGACAGGGGAACTATGGCTACACCTTC.

V gene TRBV9 combines with J gene TRBJ2-3; tentative D call: TRBD2 (6 bases). V was pared by 2 bases and J by 6 bases, with 7 bases between. Looked up from germline, CDR1 is SGDLS and CDR2 is YYNGEE. CDR3 length: 12 residues. This CDR3 reads CASSVRGDTQYF. The CDR3 DNA sequence: TGTGCCAGCAGCGTCCGGGGGGATACGCAGTATTTT.

This clone was seen a few times. The chain uses TRBV14 and TRBJ2-7; 8 bases match TRBD2. There are 15 residues in the CDR3. Germline V gene lookup returns CDR1 SGHDN and CDR2 FVKESK. After removal of 4 bases from V and 5 bases from J, the junction contained 10 bases not matched to a gene. CDR3 nucleotides: TGTGCCAGCAGCCGCCCGGGACTAGGGTCTAACGAGCAGTACTTC. This translates into CASSRPGLGSNEQYF.